The entry below describes one TCR beta chain. Its antigen is still unknown. No much larger clone is present one base from it, and per-base qualities are unavailable. The CDR3 regions of human TCRbeta chains were subjected to immunosequencing. Concerning the study's data processing: TCRs in the repertoires were matched against a reference library of SARS-CoV-2-specific TCRs that had been generated with the MIRA antigen-specificity platform. Breadth was defined as the fraction of unique TCRs that were SARS-CoV-2-associated. Depth was defined as the fraction of total T cells that were SARS-CoV-2-associated. Each spike-specific TCR was assigned to its reactive spike region and to a CD4 or CD8 class using the MIRA data. Log10-transformed breadth and depth values were compared by one-way ANOVA with Sidak's multiple comparisons tests. Not all clones reach the TCRdb copy of this immuneACCESS table, which keeps in-frame sequences only. Checked studies attribute under half of the gap to unresolved V genes and leave the rest unexplained. For V, J and clone size, that table is used; D and trimming come from the DNA. The sample data list over 130,000 clones, and over 75% of these were observed just once. The ten most abundant clones make up under 4% of the sample.

Explained via the paper, the time point label denotes: about 28 days (+/-7) after the second vaccine dose. AZD1222 recipients with second doses at about 4 weeks or about 12 weeks were pooled, because spike-specific TCR depth and breadth did not differ between schedules. The vaccinee samples were drawn from two UK trials, COV001 and COV002, one of which was a single-blind randomized controlled phase 2/3 trial testing AZD1222 (ChAdOx1 nCoV-19) in healthy adults. Trial participant PBMC samples were collected at day 0 and day 28 after the second dose for TCRbeta chain sequencing. The data are from a study of T cell responses to AZD1222 COVID-19 vaccine (dated by TCRdb to about 2021). As for the study more broadly: TCR sequencing was performed for roughly 250 trial participants, of whom around 200 were given two doses of AZD1222 and approximately 25 were given two doses of MenACWY control vaccine. Trial participants were enrolled by age into subgroups of 18-55, 56-69 and 70-plus years, and around 150, 29 and 61 TCR-sequenced participants, respectively, were included in these subgroups.

The paper's findings and limits, for the study overall: Reportedly, close to half of the unique spike-specific TCRs recognized epitopes lying outside the regions that are mutated in the B.1.351 and B.1.1.7 variants. No day 14 peak-response samples were available, so repertoires were characterized only after the peak T cell response. Participants were mostly white British and included more females than males, and it was suggested by the authors that clonal diversity may have been underestimated. The whole spike protein was spanned by vaccine-associated CD4 TCRs, and dominant responses were seen in regions 160-218 and 743-854. After two AZD1222 doses, spike-specific TCR breadth and depth were significantly higher than at day 0 and than in MenACWY recipients. In the small 56-69-year group, the increase in depth fell short of significance, most likely because of low power. Conclusions about previously exposed vaccinees were limited because only a handful of AZD1222 recipients were SARS-CoV-2 seropositive at baseline.

The sample was peripheral blood, taken 28 days after the second AZD1222 dose. This clonotype was obtained from an adult who received the AZD1222 COVID-19 vaccine.

The DNA reads TGTGCCAGTAGTATAGAAGGCAGGCCCTCTGGGGCCAACGTCCTGACTTTC. This is translated as CASSIEGRPSGANVLTF. This sequence uses TRBV19 and TRBJ2-6, with the D gene too uncertain to name. Trimming removed 0 bases from V and 0 bases from J, leaving 9 bases between the germline ends. Via the germline V gene (reference sequence), CDR1 is LNHDA and CDR2 SQIVND. Taken from cysteine to phenylalanine, the CDR3 has 17 residues. Only CDR3 DNA remains: 51 bases, in frame from the first base.